Below are 20 T cell receptor beta chains sequenced from a single sample in a study of blood T cell repertoires in COVID-19. Assay: immunoSEQ multiplex PCR; the TCRdb copy retains only in-frame clones and omits some. The sample has about 150,000 clones, roughly four fifths seen once; the top ten hold under 2%. The sample consisted of peripheral blood. The receptors shown here come from a man aged 80 or over with acute or convalescent COVID-19.

This clone showed up many times. This chain uses TRBV4-1 with TRBJ2-7; 9 nucleotides agree with TRBD2. CDR1 is MGHRA, CDR2 YSYEKL, per germline. The CDR3 sequence is 17 residues long. Losses at the gene ends were 0 bases for V and 0 bases for J; bases not matched to a gene: 6. CDR3 in DNA: TGCGCCAGCAGCCAAGATCGCCTAGCGGGGACCTCCTACGAGCAGTACTTC. This sequence encodes CASSQDRLAGTSYEQYF.

The J gene is TRBJ2-7, the V gene TRBV5-8, with a weak D call TRBD2 (6 bases). The length of the CDR3 is 14 residues. Trimming left V 4 bases short and J 4 bases short, with 15 bases between. The germline gives CDR1 SGHTS, CDR2 YDEGEE. DNA for the CDR3: TGTGCCAGCAGCCCGTGGGGACTTAAGTACGAGCAGTACGTC. This translates into CASSPWGLKYEQYV.

The table lists this clone with a few counts. The chain employs TRBV3-1 (or the pseudogene TRBV3-2) and TRBJ1-2; 7 positions agree with TRBD1. V shed 0 bases and J 11 bases; nucleotides not matched to a gene: 3. This CDR3 has 12 residues. The germline V gene encodes CDR1 LGHDT and CDR2 YNNKEL (reference sequence). CDR3: CASSQDQGGYTF. The CDR3 nucleotides are TGTGCCAGCAGCCAAGACCAGGGGGGTTACACCTTC.

The chain is built from TRBV29-1 and TRBJ2-3; TRBD2 is a possible D gene (6 bases). In germline, CDR1 is SQVTM, CDR2 ANQGSEA. The CDR3 consists of 13 residues. Trimming shortened V by 3 bases and J by 5 bases, and 12 bases separated the two germline ends. DNA for the CDR3: TGCAGCGTTGATCCCGGGGGTGGAGATACGCAGTATTTT. Its translation is CSVDPGGGDTQYF.

The chain links TRBV7-2 to TRBJ2-5; no firm D call. The CDR3 loop spans 15 amino acids. Trimming cost V 1 base and J 1 base, with 10 bases left between them. CDR1 and CDR2 (germline): SGHTA, FQGNSA. The CDR3 nucleotides are TGTGCCAGCAGCTTAGGGGCAGTTCGCCAAGAGACCCAGTACTTC. Translated, it gives CASSLGAVRQETQYF.

CDR3 DNA sequence: TGCGCCAGCAGCCAACAACAGGGTATCAGTGAAAAACTGTTTTTT. It specifies CASSQQQGISEKLFF. The chain links TRBV4-1 to TRBJ1-4; possible D gene TRBD1, 6 bases. V was clipped by 2 bases and J by 7 bases, with 14 bases between them. Germline V CDR1 and CDR2: MGHRA, YSYEKL. The length of the CDR3 is 15 residues.

J is TRBJ2-1 and V is TRBV11-2, with D maybe TRBD2 (5 bases). Germline V gene lookup returns CDR1 SGHAT and CDR2 FQNNGV. Trimming took 5 bases from V and 9 from J, leaving 14 bases between them. The CDR3 consists of 13 residues. The CDR3 sequence is CASSRGELPEQFF. CDR3 bases: TGTGCCAGCAGCCGTGGGGAGCTCCCTGAGCAGTTCTTC.

The chain joins TRBV28 to TRBJ1-1; D is unresolved. The germline gives CDR1 MDHEN, CDR2 SYDVKM. The length of the CDR3 is 12 residues. The V gene lost 6 bases and the J gene lost 1 base, with 6 bases spanning the gap. Here the CDR3 reads CASRTGNTEAFF. In DNA, the CDR3 is TGTGCCAGCAGGACGGGGAACACTGAAGCTTTCTTT.

About this clone itself: The sample holds other DNA sequences that translate to the same CDR3. This chain connects TRBV18 to TRBJ1-1, with 7 bases fitting TRBD1. With V trimmed by 0 bases and J by 4 bases, 2 bases remained unmatched. In germline, CDR1 is KGHSH, CDR2 LQKENI. The CDR3 has 14 amino acids. The CDR3 loop reads CASSPPTGTTEAFF. The CDR3 DNA reads as TGTGCCAGCTCACCACCGACAGGGACCACTGAAGCTTTCTTT.

The chain recombines TRBV4-1 with TRBJ1-1; 9 bases align to TRBD1. J gave up 7 bases and V 4 bases, and 1 base lay outside the gene matches. The CDR3 loop spans 12 amino acids. Per the germline V gene, CDR1 is MGHRA and CDR2 is YSYEKL. The CDR3 is CASSRGQGEAFF. The CDR3 nucleotides are TGCGCCAGCAGCCGGGGACAGGGTGAAGCTTTCTTT.

V and J are TRBV11-2 and TRBJ2-5; 8 nucleotides agree with TRBD2. The V and J ends lost 1 base and 5 bases, in that order; junction bases with no gene match: 6. Germline CDR1 is SGHAT and CDR2 is FQNNGV. The CDR3 sequence is 15 residues long. This chain's CDR3 is CASSLVGGARETQYF. CDR3 DNA: TGTGCCAGCAGCTTAGTCGGGGGGGCCCGGGAGACCCAGTACTTC.

The chain uses TRBV6-5 and TRBJ1-6; tentatively, D is TRBD1 (6 bases). The V and J ends lost 6 bases and 7 bases respectively, with 16 bases between them. CDR1 and CDR2 (germline): MNHEY, SVGAGI. CDR3 size: 15 residues. This CDR3 is CASSPRGGGNSPLHF. For the CDR3, the DNA is TGTGCCAGCAGCCCCCGCGGGGGCGGCAATTCACCCCTCCACTTT.

Remarks on this clone: Other DNA sequences within the sample encode an identical CDR3. The chain employs TRBV6-5 and TRBJ1-2, with 9 bases matching TRBD1. J lost 3 bases, V lost 5 bases, and 1 base had no gene match. CDR3 size: 13 residues. Germline lookup yields CDR1 MNHEY and CDR2 SVGAGI. The CDR3 nucleotides are TGTGCCAGCAGTCGGACAGGGGACTATGGCTACACCTTC. Protein product: CASSRTGDYGYTF.

This clone has just a few counts. The genes are TRBV19 and TRBJ2-6, with 10 positions matching TRBD1. The germline gives CDR1 LNHDA, CDR2 SQIVND (reference sequence). The CDR3 loop spans 19 amino acids. Germline trimming cut 6 bases from V and 2 bases from J; bases unmatched to any gene: 13. The CDR3 sequence: CASRTLPGQGPTGANVLTF. Here the CDR3 DNA reads TGTGCCAGTAGAACCCTCCCGGGACAGGGGCCGACTGGGGCCAACGTCCTGACTTTC.

This clone has only a few counts. The rearrangement links TRBV6-5 to TRBJ1-1, with 9 bases aligning to TRBD1. The CDR3 sequence is 15 residues long. The germline V gene encodes CDR1 MNHEY and CDR2 SVGAGI. J was trimmed by 5 bases and V by 0 bases; bases with no gene match: 4. This CDR3 is CASSYSGQGVTEAFF. The CDR3 nucleotides are TGTGCCAGCAGTTACTCGGGACAGGGAGTGACTGAAGCTTTCTTT.

The rearrangement joins TRBV29-1 to TRBJ1-2; 8 bases align to TRBD1. Germline CDR1 and CDR2: SQVTM and ANQGSEA. Trimming cost V 1 base and J 4 bases; bases outside gene matches: 2. The CDR3 extends over 13 amino acids. Written as DNA, the CDR3 is TGCAGCGTTGAAGGAACAGGGGGCTATGGCTACACCTTC. As protein: CSVEGTGGYGYTF.

The chain links TRBV18 to TRBJ1-2; D remains unclear. The CDR3 is 14 amino acids. Germline assignment: CDR1 KGHSH and CDR2 LQKENI. The V and J ends lost 1 base and 3 bases respectively, with 9 bases between them. This CDR3 is CASSPRSGDYGYTF. The CDR3 nucleotides are TGTGCCAGCTCACCACGTTCGGGAGACTATGGCTACACCTTC.

The genes are TRBV5-4 and TRBJ2-4, with D possibly being TRBD2 (7 bases). V lost 4 bases and J lost 7, with 18 bases in between. CDR1 and CDR2 from the germline V gene are SGHNT and YYREEE (reference sequence). This CDR3 contains 15 residues. DNA of the CDR3: TGTGCCAGCAGCCAAGTGGGGGGGGCGCGGAACATTCAGTACTTC. It specifies CASSQVGGARNIQYF.

The V gene is TRBV10-3, the J gene TRBJ1-2; TRBD1 matches 9 bases. Germline assignment: CDR1 ENHRY and CDR2 SYGVKD. J gave up 4 bases and V 6 bases, and 6 bases lay outside the gene matches. The CDR3 has 14 residues. CDR3 DNA sequence: TGTGCCATCAGCGACAGGGGGAACCTCTATGGCTACACCTTC. This encodes CAISDRGNLYGYTF.

The V gene is TRBV3-1 (or the pseudogene TRBV3-2), the J gene TRBJ1-1; the D gene is possibly TRBD1 (6 bases). Germline CDR1 and CDR2: LGHDT and YNNKEL (reference sequence). V lost 0 bases, J lost 5 bases, and 16 bases lay in between. There are 16 residues in the CDR3. CDR3 amino acids: CASSQDRFRGGTEAFF. The CDR3 DNA sequence: TGTGCCAGCAGCCAAGATCGTTTCAGGGGAGGGACTGAAGCTTTCTTT.